The TCR beta chain under discussion was sequenced for a study of T-cell reconstitution after alpha-beta-depleted transplantation in children. As it was prepared, the TCRbeta library received unique molecular identifiers. TCRdb used MiXCR to reprocess the PCR reads, holding one entry per CDR3 protein. The sample includes approximately 1,000,000 distinct CDR3 sequences, around 30% of them seen just once. Study findings and constraints: About two months after transplant, alpha-beta T cells reportedly came from several hundred expanded graft clones. Surviving recipient T cells and thymic progenitors accounted for the high day-60 TCRbeta diversity observed in some patients. Newly generated T cells supplied most T-cell counts and diversity one year post-transplant.

This CDR3 has 16 residues. CDR1 and CDR2 (germline): MNHNS, SASEGT. Note on this clonotype: As yet, its antigen is unknown. An end of the junction does not agree with germline; a read error may underlie this.

Source: PBMCs, mostly from graft donor cells, taken 360 days after TCRalphabeta/CD19-depleted stem cell transplant. This chain joins TRBV6-1 and TRBJ1-1; no reliable D call. The source of this sequence is a boy under two years old who had a stem cell transplant for SCID, so the T cells may come from the graft donor. The CDR3 bases are TGTGCCAGCAGTAGATCTCAACTGAGGACGAACGCTGAAGCTTTCTTT. Translated, it gives CASSRSQLRTNAEAFF.